The 13 T cell receptor beta chains reported below all come from one sample, sequenced in a study of naive and memory T cell subsets. The beta constant-region primer was an equimolar mix of two oligonucleotides covering TRBC1 and TRBC2. TCRdb reprocessed the UMI-ligation and nested PCR reads via MiXCR and lists one record per CDR3 protein. This table has 140,000 to 150,000 distinct CDR3 sequences, around 15% appearing once. The sample taken for sequencing was naive CD4+ T cells from blood. The receptors originated from a human donor in good health.

The chain links TRBV7-9 to TRBJ2-3, with 12 bases matching TRBD2. The CDR3 runs 16 residues. V shed 1 base, J shed 5 bases, and the junction held 4 bases outside the gene matches. Germline CDR1 and CDR2: SEHNR and FQNEAQ (reference sequence). The DNA of the CDR3 is TGTGCCAGCAGCTTAGGACTAGCGGGAGTGGGAGATACGCAGTATTTT. This encodes CASSLGLAGVGDTQYF.

The rearrangement uses TRBV28 and TRBJ2-7; TRBD2 aligns across 9 bases. Trimming cost V 2 bases and J 6 bases; bases outside gene matches: 17. The germline V gene encodes CDR1 MDHEN and CDR2 SYDVKM. The CDR3 has 18 residues. The CDR3 here is CASSLGLPWVSGSTEQYF. The CDR3 DNA is TGTGCCAGCAGTTTAGGCCTACCGTGGGTTAGCGGGAGTACCGAGCAGTACTTC.

V and J are TRBV5-1 and TRBJ2-6; 10 bases agree with TRBD1. Germline CDR1 SGHRS, CDR2 YFSETQ. The CDR3 extends over 16 amino acids. The junction had 6 bases not matched to a gene; V was cut back by 7 bases and J by 2 bases. As DNA, the CDR3 is TGCGCCAGCGGCGGGACAGGGGTCCCTGGGGCCAACGTCCTGACTTTC. It encodes CASGGTGVPGANVLTF. Full variable domain (remainder filled in from reference TRBV5-1 and TRBJ2-6): KAGVTQTPRYLIKTRGQQVTLSCSPISGHRSVSWYQQTPGQGLQFLFEYFSETQRNKGNFPGRFSGRQFSNSRSEMNVSTLELGDSALYLCASGGTGVPGANVLTFGAGSRLTVL.

The chain carries TRBV20-1 and TRBJ2-2, with D unresolved. The germline gives CDR1 DFQATT, CDR2 SNEGSKA (reference sequence). The CDR3 runs 14 residues. Trimming took 3 bases from V and 1 from J, leaving 9 bases between them. CDR3 region: CSASTSQNTGELFF. The CDR3 region has the DNA TGCAGTGCTAGCACGAGTCAGAACACCGGGGAGCTGTTTTTT.

The chain links TRBV7-8 to TRBJ2-1, with D tentatively TRBD2 (6 bases). Trimming stripped 1 base from V and 0 bases from J, with 16 bases between. Germline assignment: CDR1 SGHVS and CDR2 FQNEAQ. The CDR3 extends over 18 amino acids. CDR3 nucleotides: TGTGCCAGCAGCTTAGGGGACTTAGCGGTCGGCTCCTACAATGAGCAGTTCTTC. This gives the protein CASSLGDLAVGSYNEQFF.

This clonotype was detected a few times. The chain employs TRBV5-5 and TRBJ2-7; tentatively, D is TRBD2 (7 bases). Germline V gives CDR1 SGHKS, CDR2 YYEKEE (reference sequence). The V and J ends lost 3 bases and 0 bases respectively, with 16 bases between them. The CDR3 loop spans 16 amino acids. In nucleotides, the CDR3 is TGTGCCAGCAGCTCGGACTGGGGGGGCACCTCCTACGAGCAGTACTTC. Its protein is CASSSDWGGTSYEQYF.

The CDR3 bases are TGCGCCAGCAGCGTAGACAGCGGGGAGACCCAGTACTTC. Translating gives CASSVDSGETQYF. The rearrangement links TRBV5-1 to TRBJ2-5; D perhaps matches TRBD2 (6 bases). CDR1 is SGHRS, CDR2 YFSETQ, per germline. This CDR3 has 13 amino acids. V was shortened by 4 bases and J by 5 bases, with 12 bases between the two germline ends. Based on the CDR3 plus reference TRBV5-1 and TRBJ2-5, the full variable domain is KAGVTQTPRYLIKTRGQQVTLSCSPISGHRSVSWYQQTPGQGLQFLFEYFSETQRNKGNFPGRFSGRQFSNSRSEMNVSTLELGDSALYLCASSVDSGETQYFGPGTRLLVL.

This clonotype was recorded a few times. V and J are TRBV18 and TRBJ2-3, with TRBD2 matching 9 bases. CDR3 length: 16 residues. The germline V gene has CDR1 KGHSH and CDR2 LQKENI. Losses at the gene ends were 1 base for V and 1 base for J; bases not matched to a gene: 3. The CDR3 region has the DNA TGTGCCAGCTCACCACAGGCTAGCGGGGGCACAGATACGCAGTATTTT. Translation: CASSPQASGGTDTQYF.

This clonotype was observed a handful of times. The rearrangement joins TRBV7-8 to TRBJ2-4, with D possibly TRBD2 on 5 matching bases. The V gene's germline CDR1 is SGHVS and CDR2 FQNEAQ. Trimming removed 5 bases at V and 2 bases at J, with 13 bases between. The CDR3 sequence is 15 residues long. The CDR3, as DNA: TGTGCCAGCAGCACACTAGAGGGTCCCAAAAACATTCAGTACTTC. Translating gives CASSTLEGPKNIQYF. Variable domain in full (rest from reference TRBV7-8 and TRBJ2-4): GAGVSQSPRYKVAKRGQDVALRCDPISGHVSLFWYQQALGQGPEFLTYFQNEAQLDKSGLPSDRFFAERPEGSVSTLKIQRTQQEDSAVYLCASSTLEGPKNIQYFGAGTRLSVL.

CDR3: CASSLEAGVGPQHF. The CDR3 bases are TGTGCCAGCAGCTTAGAGGCAGGCGTTGGGCCCCAGCATTTT. The chain combines TRBV7-2 with TRBJ1-5, with D unclear. Trimming pared 1 base from V and 9 bases from J, leaving 13 bases between. This CDR3 has 14 amino acids. CDR1 and CDR2 (germline): SGHTA, FQGNSA.

This clonotype showed up just a few times. The chain employs TRBV27 and TRBJ2-1, with 9 bases identical to TRBD2. Unmatched junction bases numbered 14, after V lost 4 bases and J lost 4 bases. Germline loops: CDR1 MNHEY, CDR2 SMNVEV (reference sequence). This CDR3 is 18 amino acids long. DNA of the CDR3: TGTGCCAGCAGTTCCCTGGTCCTACTAGCGGGTCAATACAATGAGCAGTTCTTC. This sequence encodes CASSSLVLLAGQYNEQFF.

The chain couples TRBV27 to TRBJ1-6, with D unclear. From germline, CDR1 is MNHEY and CDR2 SMNVEV (reference sequence). The CDR3 spans 17 residues. Trimming left V 8 bases short and J 0 bases short, with 17 bases between. The CDR3 sequence is CASLPTLSLSYNSPLHF. CDR3 in DNA: TGTGCCAGCCTGCCTACTCTCAGCCTCTCCTATAATTCACCCCTCCACTTT.

The chain joins TRBV30 to TRBJ2-1; D possibly corresponds to TRBD2 (6 bases). The V gene lost 5 bases and the J gene lost 10 bases, with 9 bases spanning the gap. The germline gives CDR1 GTSNPN, CDR2 SVGIG (reference sequence). CDR3 length: 10 amino acids. The CDR3 region is CAWGGREQFF. The CDR3 region has the DNA TGTGCCTGGGGTGGGAGGGAGCAGTTCTTC.